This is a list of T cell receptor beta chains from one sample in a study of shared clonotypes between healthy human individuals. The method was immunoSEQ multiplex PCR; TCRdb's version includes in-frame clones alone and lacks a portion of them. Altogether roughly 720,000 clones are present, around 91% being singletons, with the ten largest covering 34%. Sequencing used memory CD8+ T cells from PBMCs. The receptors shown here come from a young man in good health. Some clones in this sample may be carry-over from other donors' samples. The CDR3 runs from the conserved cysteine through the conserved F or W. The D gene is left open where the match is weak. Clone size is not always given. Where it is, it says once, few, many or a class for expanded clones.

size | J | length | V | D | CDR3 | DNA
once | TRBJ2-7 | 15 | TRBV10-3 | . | CAISESGGRRYEQYF | TGTGCCATCAGTGAGTCAGGCGGAAGGCGCTACGAGCAGTACTTC
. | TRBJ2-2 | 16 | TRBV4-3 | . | CASSQRTDSNTGELFF | TGCGCCAGCAGCCAACGGACGGACTCGAACACCGGGGAGCTGTTTTTT
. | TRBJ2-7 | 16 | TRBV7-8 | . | CASSLPGTITTYEQYF | TGTGCCAGCAGCCTTCCAGGGACCATAACTACCTACGAGCAGTACTTC
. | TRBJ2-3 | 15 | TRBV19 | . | CASSIIGLGTDTQYF | TGTGCCAGTAGTATAATTGGGCTCGGCACAGATACGCAGTATTTT
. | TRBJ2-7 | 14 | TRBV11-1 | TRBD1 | CASSLPGQGYEQYF | TGTGCCAGCAGCTTACCGGGACAGGGGTACGAGCAGTACTTC
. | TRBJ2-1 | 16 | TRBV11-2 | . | CASRLFGTYDIREQFF | TGTGCCAGCAGACTCTTCGGGACATATGACATCAGGGAGCAGTTCTTC
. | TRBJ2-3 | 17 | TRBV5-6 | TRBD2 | CASSPSGTSGMRDTQYF | TGTGCCAGCAGCCCCTCGGGGACTAGCGGGATGAGAGATACGCAGTATTTT
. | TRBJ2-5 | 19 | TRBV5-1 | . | CASSLEWTVKGGSAETQYF | TGCGCCAGCAGCTTGGAATGGACAGTCAAGGGGGGGTCCGCAGAGACCCAGTACTTC
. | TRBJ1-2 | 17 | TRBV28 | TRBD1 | CASSFPTSGGIGYGYTF | TGTGCCAGCAGTTTTCCTACTTCAGGGGGAATAGGCTATGGCTACACCTTC
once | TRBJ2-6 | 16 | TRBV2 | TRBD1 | CASSADRARGANVLTF | TGTGCCAGCAGTGCGGACAGGGCGCGGGGGGCCAACGTCCTGACTTTC
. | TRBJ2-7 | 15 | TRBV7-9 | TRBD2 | CASSSTSGRAYEQYF | TGTGCCAGCAGCTCCACTAGCGGGAGGGCCTACGAGCAGTACTTC
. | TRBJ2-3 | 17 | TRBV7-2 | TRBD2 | CASSTTSGGWGTDTQYF | TGTGCCAGCAGCACGACTAGCGGGGGATGGGGCACAGATACGCAGTATTTT
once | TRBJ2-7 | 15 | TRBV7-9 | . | CASSGTPGIEDEQYF | TGTGCCAGCAGCGGTACCCCAGGGATCGAGGACGAGCAGTACTTC
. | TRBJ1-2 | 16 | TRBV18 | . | CASSPPPAGNLYGYTF | TGTGCCAGCTCACCACCCCCGGCCGGGAACCTCTATGGCTACACCTTC
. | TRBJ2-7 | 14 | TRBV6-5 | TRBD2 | CASSSREGGYEQYF | TGTGCCAGCAGTTCGCGGGAGGGGGGCTACGAGCAGTACTTC
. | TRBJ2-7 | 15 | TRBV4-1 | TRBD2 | CASSSGTSLTYEQYF | TGCGCCAGCTCGTCCGGGACTAGCCTCACCTACGAGCAGTACTTC
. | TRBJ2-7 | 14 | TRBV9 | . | CASSVLGWRDEQYF | TGTGCCAGCAGCGTCCTTGGTTGGCGGGACGAGCAGTACTTC
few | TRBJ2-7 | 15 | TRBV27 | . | CASSFRPGRTYEQYF | TGTGCCAGCAGTTTCCGCCCGGGCCGAACTTACGAGCAGTACTTC
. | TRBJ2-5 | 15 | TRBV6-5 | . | CASRPNQRDQETQYF | TGTGCCAGCAGACCTAACCAGCGAGACCAAGAGACCCAGTACTTC
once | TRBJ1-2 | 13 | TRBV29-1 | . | CSVRTGTNYGYTF | TGCAGCGTTCGTACAGGGACTAACTATGGCTACACCTTC
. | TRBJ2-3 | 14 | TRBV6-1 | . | CASSPPGHRDTQYF | TGTGCCAGCAGTCCCCCAGGGCATAGGGATACGCAGTATTTT
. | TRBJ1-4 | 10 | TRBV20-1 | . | CSASDEKLFF | TGCAGTGCCTCAGATGAAAAACTGTTTTTT
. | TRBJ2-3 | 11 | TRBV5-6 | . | CASSARDTQYF | TGTGCCAGCAGCGCCCGCGATACGCAGTATTTT
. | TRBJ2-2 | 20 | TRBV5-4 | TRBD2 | CASSLFGGWASGENTGELFF | TGTGCCAGCAGCTTGTTCGGGGGCTGGGCTAGCGGGGAGAACACCGGGGAGCTGTTTTTT
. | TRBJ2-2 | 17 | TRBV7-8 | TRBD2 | CASSLGPSGSLAGELFF | TGTGCCAGCAGCTTAGGTCCTAGCGGGAGCTTGGCCGGGGAGCTGTTTTTT